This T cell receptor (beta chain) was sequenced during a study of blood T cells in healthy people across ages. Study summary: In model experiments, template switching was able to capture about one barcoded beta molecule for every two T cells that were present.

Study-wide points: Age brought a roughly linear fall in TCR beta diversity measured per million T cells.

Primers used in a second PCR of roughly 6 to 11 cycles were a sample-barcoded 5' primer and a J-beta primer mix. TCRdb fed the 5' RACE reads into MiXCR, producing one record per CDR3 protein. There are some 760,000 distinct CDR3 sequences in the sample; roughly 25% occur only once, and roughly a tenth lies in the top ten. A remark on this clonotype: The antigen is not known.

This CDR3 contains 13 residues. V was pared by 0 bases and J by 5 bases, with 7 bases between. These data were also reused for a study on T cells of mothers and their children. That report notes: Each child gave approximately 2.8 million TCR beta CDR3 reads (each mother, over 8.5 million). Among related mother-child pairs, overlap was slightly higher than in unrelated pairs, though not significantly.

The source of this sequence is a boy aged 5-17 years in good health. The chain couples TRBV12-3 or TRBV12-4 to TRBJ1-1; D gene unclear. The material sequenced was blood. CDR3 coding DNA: TGTGCCAGCAGTTTAGCGACGTTAACTGAAGCTTTCTTT. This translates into CASSLATLTEAFF.